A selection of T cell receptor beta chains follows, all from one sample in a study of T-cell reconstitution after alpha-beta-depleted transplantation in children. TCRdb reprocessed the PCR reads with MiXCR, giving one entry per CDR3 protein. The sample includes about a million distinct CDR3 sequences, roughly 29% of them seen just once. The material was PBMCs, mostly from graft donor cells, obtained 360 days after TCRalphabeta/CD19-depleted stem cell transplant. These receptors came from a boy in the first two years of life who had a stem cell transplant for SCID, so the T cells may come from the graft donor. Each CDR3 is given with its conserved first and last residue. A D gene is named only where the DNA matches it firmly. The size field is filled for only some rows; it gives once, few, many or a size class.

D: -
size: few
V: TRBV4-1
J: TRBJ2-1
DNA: TGCGCCAGCAGCCAAGATGAGTTAGGGACCTTCTTTTTTGAGCAGTTCTTC
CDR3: CASSQDELGTFFFEQFF

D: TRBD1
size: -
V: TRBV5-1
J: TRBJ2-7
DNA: TGCGCCAGCAGCCGAGGGGACAGCTCCTACGAGCAGTACTTC
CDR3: CASSRGDSSYEQYF

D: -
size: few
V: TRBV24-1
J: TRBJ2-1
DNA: TGTGCCACCAGTGATTTGCCGGTGAGCTCCTACAATGAGCAGTTCTTC
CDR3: CATSDLPVSSYNEQFF

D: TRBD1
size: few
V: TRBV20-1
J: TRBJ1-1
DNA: TGCAGTGCCAAGACCCCGACAGGGATGAACACTGAAGCTTTCTTT
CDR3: CSAKTPTGMNTEAFF

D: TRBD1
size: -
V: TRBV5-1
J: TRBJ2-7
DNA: TGCGCCAGCAGCGAACAGGGGGTTCCCTACGAGCAGTACTTC
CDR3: CASSEQGVPYEQYF

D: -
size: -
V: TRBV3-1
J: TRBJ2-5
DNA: TGTGCCAGCAACGGGGCAGCTCAAGAGACCCAGTACTTC
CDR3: CASNGAAQETQYF

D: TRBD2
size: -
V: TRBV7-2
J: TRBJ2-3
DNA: TGTGCCAGCAGCTTGGGACTAGCGGGGGACGCCAGGGGTACGCAGTATTTT
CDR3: CASSLGLAGDARGTQYF

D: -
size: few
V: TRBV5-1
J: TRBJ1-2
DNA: TGCGCCAGCACCCAGACTGCTACTAACTATGGCTACACCTTC
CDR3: CASTQTATNYGYTF

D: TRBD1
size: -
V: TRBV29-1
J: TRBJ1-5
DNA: TGCAGCGTTTGGGACAGGGGAACGGATCAGCCCCAGCATTTT
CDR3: CSVWDRGTDQPQHF

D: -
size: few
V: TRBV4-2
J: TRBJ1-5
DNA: TGTGCCAGCAGCCACCAAAAGGCTGCAGGCGGCAATCAGCCCCAGCATTTT
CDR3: CASSHQKAAGGNQPQHF

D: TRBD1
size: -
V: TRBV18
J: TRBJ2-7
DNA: TGTGCCAGCTCGCCGAGACAGGGAATTGGCGACGAGCAGTACTTC
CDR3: CASSPRQGIGDEQYF

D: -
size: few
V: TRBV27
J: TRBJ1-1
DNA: TGTGCCAGCAGTTCCTCCCGGAAGAACACTGAAGCTTTCTTT
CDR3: CASSSSRKNTEAFF

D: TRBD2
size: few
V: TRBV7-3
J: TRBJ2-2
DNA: TGTGCCAGCAGCATGAGCGGGGGGCCCACCGGGGAGCTGTTTTTT
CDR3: CASSMSGGPTGELFF

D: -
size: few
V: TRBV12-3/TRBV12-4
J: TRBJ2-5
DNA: TGTGCCAGCAGTTTAGGGGGTCAGGTTGAGACCCAGTACTTC
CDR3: CASSLGGQVETQYF

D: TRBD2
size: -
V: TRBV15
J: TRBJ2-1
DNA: TGTGCCACCAGCAGAGGCTATACGGCGGGGGATCAGTTCTTC
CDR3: CATSRGYTAGDQFF

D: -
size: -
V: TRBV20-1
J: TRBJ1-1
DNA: TGCAGTGCTCCTTCCAAGCTGAACACTGAAGCTTTCTTT
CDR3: CSAPSKLNTEAFF

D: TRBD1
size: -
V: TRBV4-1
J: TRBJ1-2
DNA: TGCGCCAGCAGCCTCAGGGACAGCTACCGAACTAACTATGGCTACACCTTC
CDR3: CASSLRDSYRTNYGYTF

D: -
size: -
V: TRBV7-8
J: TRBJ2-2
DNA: TGTGCCAGCAGCTTAGAACATCTTCTCGGGGCTCCCGGGGAGCTGTTTTTT
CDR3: CASSLEHLLGAPGELFF

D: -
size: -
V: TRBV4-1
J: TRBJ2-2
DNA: TGCGCCAGCAGCCAAGTGGGTTTGGGGGAGCTGTTTTTT
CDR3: CASSQVGLGELFF

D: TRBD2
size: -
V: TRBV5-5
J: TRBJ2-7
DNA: TGTGCCAGCAGCTTGATAGCGGGGAATTACGAGCAGTACTTC
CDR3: CASSLIAGNYEQYF

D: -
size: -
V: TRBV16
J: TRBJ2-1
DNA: TGTGCCAGCAGCCAAATTAACGTGGGGACCCACACCTACAATGAGCAGTTCTTC
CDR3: CASSQINVGTHTYNEQFF

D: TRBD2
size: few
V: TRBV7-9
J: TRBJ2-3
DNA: TGTGCCAGCAGCGTCGCGGGGGGCCCAGATACGCAGTATTTT
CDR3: CASSVAGGPDTQYF

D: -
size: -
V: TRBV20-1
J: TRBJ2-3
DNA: TGCAGTGCTAGAGCCCCCGGGACCCCTACAGATACGCAGTATTTT
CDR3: CSARAPGTPTDTQYF

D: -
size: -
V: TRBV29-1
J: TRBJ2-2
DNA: TGCAGCGCTCGAGATCTGGCCGGGGAGCTGTTTTTT
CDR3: CSARDLAGELFF

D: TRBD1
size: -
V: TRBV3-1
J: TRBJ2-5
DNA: TGTGCCAGCAGCCCTCAGGGGGCACGGGAGACCCAGTACTTC
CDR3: CASSPQGARETQYF

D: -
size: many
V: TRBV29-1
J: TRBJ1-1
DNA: TGCAGCGCGCGATCGCTGAACACTGAAGCTTTCTTT
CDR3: CSARSLNTEAFF

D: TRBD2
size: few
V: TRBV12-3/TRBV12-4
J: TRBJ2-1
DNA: TGTGCCAGCAGTTTAGTACATCCGGGGCGGGGGGGCTTCAATGAGCAGTTCTTC
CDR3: CASSLVHPGRGGFNEQFF

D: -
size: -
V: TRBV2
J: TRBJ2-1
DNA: TGTGCCAGCATGGGGCAGGGGATCTACAATGAGCAGTTCTTC
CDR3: CASMGQGIYNEQFF

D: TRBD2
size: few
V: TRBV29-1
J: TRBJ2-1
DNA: TGCAGCGTAGCTAGGGGACTAGCGGGCCGCAATGAGCAGTTCTTC
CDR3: CSVARGLAGRNEQFF

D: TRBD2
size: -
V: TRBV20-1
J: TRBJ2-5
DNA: TGCAGTGCTGGAGCGGGGCCTAAAGAGACCCAGTACTTC
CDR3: CSAGAGPKETQYF

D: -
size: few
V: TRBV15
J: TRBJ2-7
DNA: TGTGCCACCAGCGGGTCCCCTAACGGTCTTCCCTTTGACTTC
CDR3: CATSGSPNGLPFDF

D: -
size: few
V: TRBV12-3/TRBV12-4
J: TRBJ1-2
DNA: TGTGCCAGCAGTTTAGCGCAGGGACGAGGCTACACCTTC
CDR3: CASSLAQGRGYTF

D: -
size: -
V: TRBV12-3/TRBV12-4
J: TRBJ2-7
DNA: TGTGCCAGCAGTGCCTCGTTAACAGGGAGCTCCTACGAGCAGTACTTC
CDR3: CASSASLTGSSYEQYF

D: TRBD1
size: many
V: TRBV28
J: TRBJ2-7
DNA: TGTGCCAGCAGTGCTTGGGACAGACCCTTCTACGAGCAGTACTTC
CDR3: CASSAWDRPFYEQYF

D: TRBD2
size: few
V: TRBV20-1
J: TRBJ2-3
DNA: TGCAGCGTGAGGGGGACTAGCAACACAGATACGCAGTATTTT
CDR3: CSVRGTSNTDTQYF

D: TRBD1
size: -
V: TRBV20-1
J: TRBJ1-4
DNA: TGCAGTGCTAGAGACCCGGGACAGATGAATGAAAAACTGTTTTTT
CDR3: CSARDPGQMNEKLFF

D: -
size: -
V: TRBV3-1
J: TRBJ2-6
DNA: TGTGCCAGCAGCCAAGATTCCGGGAGTTACTCTGGGGCCAACGTCCTGACTTTC
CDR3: CASSQDSGSYSGANVLTF

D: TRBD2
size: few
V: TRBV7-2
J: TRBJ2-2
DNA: TGTGCCAGCAGCCTGGGGACTAGCGAGTTCACCGGGGAGCTGTTTTTT
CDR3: CASSLGTSEFTGELFF

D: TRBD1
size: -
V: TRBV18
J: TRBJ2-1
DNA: TGTGCCAGCTCACCGGGACAGGGGGGATCGGGTGAGCAGTTCTTC
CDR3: CASSPGQGGSGEQFF

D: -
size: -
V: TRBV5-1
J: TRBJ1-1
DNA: TGCGCCAGCAGCTTGGGGCGGTCAGCAACTGAAGCTTTCTTT
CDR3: CASSLGRSATEAFF